This is a list of T cell receptor beta chains from one sample in a study of preoperative IRX-2 immunotherapy in early breast cancer. Profiling relied on immunoSEQ multiplex PCR, and the TCRdb table lists in-frame clones only, not all of them. The sample includes some 30,000 clones, around 86% of them seen just once. The sample in question was lymph node tissue, obtained from a patient treated with IRX-2 immunotherapy. The origin of the receptors is a human donor with breast cancer. Each CDR3 is given with its conserved first and last residue. The D gene is left open where the match is weak. Only part of the rows carry a size: once, few, many, or a class if the clone is expanded.

>TRBJ1-2|once|TRBV10-3|12|NA
CAISEWPGGYTF
TGTGCCATCAGTGAGTGGCCAGGCGGATACACCTTC
>TRBJ2-2|NA|TRBV6-8|14|NA
CAISGSGNTGELFF
TGTGCCATCAGTGGTAGCGGGAACACCGGGGAGCTGTTTTTT
>TRBJ2-5|NA|TRBV27|13|NA
CASSLRHEETQYF
TGTGCCAGCAGTTTAAGGCACGAAGAGACCCAGTACTTC
>TRBJ2-3|NA|TRBV18|16|TRBD1
CASSSPSDRGRDTQYF
TGTGCCAGCTCATCCCCCTCGGACAGGGGCAGGGATACGCAGTATTTT
>TRBJ2-2|few|TRBV11-3|15|TRBD2
CASSRSGGLAGELFF
TGTGCCAGCAGCCGATCCGGGGGGTTGGCCGGGGAGCTGTTTTTT
>TRBJ1-4|NA|TRBV12-5|14|NA
CASTQPGMREKLFF
TGTGCCAGCACCCAACCAGGAATGCGTGAAAAACTGTTTTTT
>TRBJ1-5|NA|TRBV14|13|NA
CASSLSENQPQHF
TGTGCCAGCAGCCTGTCGGAGAATCAGCCCCAGCATTTT
>TRBJ2-3|NA|TRBV4-1|13|NA
CASSHRRTDTQYF
TGCGCCAGCAGCCACCGGCGGACAGATACGCAGTATTTT
>TRBJ2-5|NA|TRBV18|13|NA
CASTTGIQETQYF
TGTGCCAGCACAACAGGTATTCAAGAGACCCAGTACTTC
>TRBJ2-7|NA|TRBV9|15|NA
CASSLADAGRYEQYF
TGTGCCAGCAGTTTAGCGGACGCCGGACGGTACGAGCAGTACTTC
>TRBJ1-4|NA|TRBV28|14|NA
CASSRSGHIKKLFF
TGTGCCAGCAGTCGCTCGGGCCACATAAAAAAACTGTTTTTT
>TRBJ2-7|NA|TRBV30|13|NA
CAWSVRRIYEQYF
TGTGCCTGGAGTGTACGCAGGATCTACGAGCAGTACTTC
>TRBJ2-2|NA|TRBV12-5|14|NA
CASGLPSDSGELFF
TGTGCTAGTGGTTTGCCCTCGGACAGCGGGGAGCTGTTTTTT
>TRBJ1-1|few|TRBV19|14|NA
CASSPRAADAEAFF
TGTGCCAGTAGTCCCCGGGCCGCTGACGCTGAAGCTTTCTTT